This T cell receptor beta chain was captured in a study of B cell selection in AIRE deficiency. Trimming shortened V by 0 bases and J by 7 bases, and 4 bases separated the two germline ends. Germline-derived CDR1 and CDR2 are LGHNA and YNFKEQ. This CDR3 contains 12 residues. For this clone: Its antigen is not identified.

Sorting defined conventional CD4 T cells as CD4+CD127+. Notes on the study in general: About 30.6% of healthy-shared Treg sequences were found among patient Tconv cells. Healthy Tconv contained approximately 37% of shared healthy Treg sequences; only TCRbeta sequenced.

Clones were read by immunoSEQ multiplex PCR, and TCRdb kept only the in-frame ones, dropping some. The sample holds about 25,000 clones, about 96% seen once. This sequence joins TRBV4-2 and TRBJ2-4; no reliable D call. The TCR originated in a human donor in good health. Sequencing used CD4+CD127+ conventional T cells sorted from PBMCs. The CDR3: CASSQEGNIQYF. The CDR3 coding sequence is TGTGCCAGCAGCCAAGAGGGGAACATTCAGTACTTC.